Listed below are T cell receptor beta chains from one sample, sequenced in a study of tumor-infiltrating lymphocytes in primary liver carcinoma. TCRdb re-derived calls from the multiplex PCR reads in MiXCR, one entry per CDR3 protein. The repertoire holds approximately 210,000 distinct CDR3 sequences, with about 61% as singletons. The specimen sequenced was peripheral blood. The receptors stem from a woman aged 55-75 years with primary liver carcinoma and hepatitis B virus infection. Both conserved end residues are part of each CDR3. A D gene is named only where the DNA matches it firmly. Clone size is given for some rows only: seen once, a few or many times, or a class if the clone is expanded.

j_call | d_call | v_call | clone_size | cdr3_aa | cdr3_nt
TRBJ2-2 | - | TRBV5-6 | many | CASSPGGGTNTGELFF | TGTGCCAGCAGCCCGGGGGGCGGGACGAACACCGGGGAGCTGTTTTTT
TRBJ1-6 | - | TRBV12-3/TRBV12-4 | many | CASSLTVSPLHF | TGTGCCAGCAGTTTAACCGTGAGCCCCCTCCACTTT
TRBJ2-5 | - | TRBV5-1 | few | CASSLSRGAQETQYF | TGCGCCAGCAGCTTGTCCAGGGGGGCCCAAGAGACCCAGTACTTC
TRBJ2-3 | - | TRBV6-2/TRBV6-3 | - | CASSTEKWSPRYADTQYF | TGTGCCAGCAGTACCGAAAAATGGAGTCCCAGGTATGCAGATACGCAGTATTTT
TRBJ1-2 | TRBD1 | TRBV5-4 | - | CASRSGQGAGAYTF | TGTGCCAGCAGGTCGGGACAGGGAGCGGGGGCCTACACCTTC
TRBJ1-3 | - | TRBV6-6 | many | CASTELNTIYF | TGTGCCAGCACCGAATTAAACACCATATATTTT
TRBJ2-7 | - | TRBV5-4 | - | CTSSLAYPWEQYF | TGTACCAGCAGCTTGGCCTATCCTTGGGAGCAGTACTTC
TRBJ1-1 | - | TRBV28 | - | CASTRAGSSNTEAFF | TGTGCCAGCACCCGGGCAGGTTCCTCTAACACTGAAGCTTTCTTT
TRBJ2-1 | - | TRBV4-1 | few | CASSQATAGPVSYNERFF | TGCGCCAGCAGCCAAGCTACTGCGGGGCCCGTCTCCTACAATGAGCGGTTCTTC
TRBJ1-1 | TRBD1 | TRBV11-2 | once | CTSSARDRASTEAFF | TGTACCAGCAGCGCGAGGGACAGGGCGAGCACTGAAGCTTTCTTT
TRBJ1-2 | - | TRBV6-1 | many | CASSGTSYGYTF | TGTGCCAGCAGTGGGACATCCTATGGCTACACCTTC
TRBJ2-3 | TRBD2 | TRBV29-1 | - | CSVSGTSGRGDTQYF | TGCAGCGTCTCCGGGACTAGCGGTCGGGGAGATACGCAGTATTTT
TRBJ2-1 | - | TRBV30 | once | CAWGRGNELFF | -